Presented here are 29 T cell receptor beta chains from one specimen sequenced in a study of blood T cells in healthy people across ages. Primed by a sample-barcoded 5' primer and a J-beta primer mix, a second PCR proceeded for roughly 7 to 12 cycles. MiXCR, run by TCRdb on the 5' RACE reads, gives a single entry per CDR3 protein. The sample has some 780,000 distinct CDR3 sequences; about 56% are singletons. Specimen: blood. These TCRs come from a man aged 40-49 years in good health.

The CDR3 coding sequence is TGTGCCAGCGCCGCCGGGATTATCCCAGAGACCCAGTACTTC. Its protein product is CASAAGIIPETQYF. The genes are TRBV2 and TRBJ2-5; possibly TRBD2 for D (5 bases). Germline values: CDR1 SNHLY, CDR2 FYNNEI. The CDR3 is 14 residues long. V was trimmed by 8 bases and J by 4 bases, leaving 17 bases between them.

This clonotype was detected a few times. The chain combines TRBV20-1 with TRBJ2-1; D is possibly TRBD2 (6 bases). The germline V gene encodes CDR1 DFQATT and CDR2 SNEGSKA (reference sequence). The germline V and J ends were trimmed by 3 bases and 5 bases, with 17 bases remaining between them. This CDR3 is 15 amino acids long. The CDR3 nucleotides are TGCAGTGCTAGCTTTTTAGCACTAGCTAACAATGAGCAGTTCTTC. This codes for CSASFLALANNEQFF.

V gene TRBV7-2 combines with J gene TRBJ1-1; the D gene is possibly TRBD1 (5 bases). The germline V gene has CDR1 SGHTA and CDR2 FQGNSA. The CDR3 runs to 18 residues. V lost 3 bases, J lost 0 bases, and 20 bases lay in between. The CDR3 loop reads CASSFPPALGRMNTEAFF. The DNA for the CDR3 is TGTGCCAGCAGCTTCCCCCCGGCATTGGGACGGATGAACACTGAAGCTTTCTTT.

The rearrangement uses TRBV5-1 and TRBJ2-2, with TRBD1 as a possible D gene (6 bases). The CDR3 has 15 residues. V gave up 2 bases and J gave up 3 bases, with 11 bases separating them. Germline values: CDR1 SGHRS, CDR2 YFSETQ. For the CDR3, the DNA is TGCGCCAGCAGCTTACAGGGCCCAGACACCGGGGAGCTGTTTTTT. Translating it yields CASSLQGPDTGELFF.

The V and J genes are TRBV6-5 and TRBJ2-5; no reliable D call. Looked up from germline, CDR1 is MNHEY and CDR2 is SVGAGI. This CDR3 is 12 amino acids long. The V and J ends lost 6 bases and 5 bases respectively, with 10 bases between them. The CDR3 sequence is CASSHTSETQYF. Here the CDR3 DNA reads TGTGCCAGCAGCCACACATCGGAGACCCAGTACTTC.

V and J are TRBV5-1 and TRBJ1-5; D ambiguous. Germline lookup yields CDR1 SGHRS and CDR2 YFSETQ. This CDR3 is 15 amino acids long. With 2 bases removed from V and 0 bases from J, the gap between germline ends came to 9 bases. The CDR3 is CASSLTDGSNQPQHF. DNA for the CDR3: TGCGCCAGCAGCTTAACCGACGGTAGCAATCAGCCCCAGCATTTT.

The sample holds a few counts of this clonotype. The chain employs TRBV29-1 and TRBJ2-7; D not certain. With 6 bases removed from V and 3 bases from J, the gap between germline ends came to 9 bases. From germline, CDR1 is SQVTM and CDR2 ANQGSEA. The CDR3 length is 11 residues. The CDR3 region has the DNA TGCAGCGTCGCAAAGAGCTACGAGCAGTACTTC. The encoded protein is CSVAKSYEQYF.

The gene calls are TRBV20-1 and TRBJ1-5, with TRBD1 matching 8 bases. The CDR3 loop spans 16 amino acids. Looked up from germline, CDR1 is DFQATT and CDR2 is SNEGSKA (reference sequence). V was clipped by 3 bases and J by 0 bases; unmatched bases: 7. This chain's CDR3 is CSASRDRSYSNQPQHF. As DNA, the CDR3 is TGCAGTGCTAGTCGGGACAGGAGCTATAGCAATCAGCCCCAGCATTTT.

The V call is TRBV7-2, the J call TRBJ2-4; no firm D call. V gave up 5 bases and J gave up 0 bases, with 8 bases separating them. Germline CDR1 and CDR2: SGHTA and FQGNSA. The CDR3 has 14 amino acids. Here the CDR3 reads CASSPILAKNIQYF. The CDR3 nucleotides read TGTGCCAGCAGCCCCATTCTAGCCAAAAACATTCAGTACTTC.

The V and J genes are TRBV7-6 and TRBJ1-1; TRBD1 aligns across 9 bases. The germline V gene encodes CDR1 SGHVS and CDR2 FNYEAQ. This CDR3 is 17 amino acids long. Unmatched junction bases numbered 14, after V lost 5 bases and J lost 4 bases. The CDR3 loop reads CASSPGPGQGRSTEAFF. CDR3 coding DNA: TGTGCCAGCAGCCCAGGACCGGGACAGGGTCGGAGCACTGAAGCTTTCTTT.

Only a few counts were recorded for this clonotype. The gene calls are TRBV15 and TRBJ2-7; 9 nucleotides match TRBD2. The CDR3 totals 17 residues. Germline CDR1 and CDR2: LNHNV and YYDKDF (reference sequence). V was clipped by 0 bases and J by 5 bases; unmatched bases: 11. The CDR3 protein is CATSRDLGGRADHEQYF. CDR3 bases: TGTGCCACCAGCAGAGATCTCGGCGGGAGGGCCGACCACGAGCAGTACTTC.

As regards this clonotype: Being one base from a much bigger clone, this may be a read error. The CDR3 spells CASSLLAEGAYNEQYF. In DNA form, the CDR3 reads TGTGCCAGCAGTTTATTAGCGGAGGGGGCTTACAATGAGCAGTACTTC. The chain combines TRBV6-2 or TRBV6-3 with TRBJ2-5, with a tentative D call TRBD1 (7 bases). The CDR3 covers 16 residues. The V gene's germline CDR1 is MNHEY and CDR2 SVGEGT. The V and J ends lost 4 bases and 11 bases respectively, with 26 bases between them.

V usage is TRBV27 and J usage is TRBJ2-7; 9 bases are a match to TRBD1. Germline values: CDR1 MNHEY, CDR2 SMNVEV (reference sequence). The V gene end was trimmed by 3 bases and the J gene end by 5 bases; junction bases not matched to a gene: 14. The CDR3 sequence is 17 residues long. The CDR3 sequence: CASSFEAPRDRANEQYF. For the CDR3, the DNA is TGTGCCAGCAGTTTTGAGGCACCGCGGGACAGGGCCAACGAGCAGTACTTC.

This clonotype has a handful of counts. The chain employs TRBV11-1 and TRBJ2-1, with TRBD2 matching over 10 bases. Per germline, CDR1 SGHAT and CDR2 FQDESV (reference sequence). This CDR3 has 19 residues. Germline trimming cut 0 bases from V and 0 bases from J; bases unmatched to any gene: 8. Written as DNA, the CDR3 is TGTGCCAGCAGCTTAGCGCTAGCGGGGGCCCCAAACTCCTACAATGAGCAGTTCTTC. Its protein is CASSLALAGAPNSYNEQFF. The variable domain in full, with the rest retrieved from reference TRBV11-1 and TRBJ2-1, is EAEVAQSPRYKITEKSQAVAFWCDPISGHATLYWYRQILGQGPELLVQFQDESVVDDSQLPKDRFSAERLKGVDSTLKIQPAELGDSAMYLCASSLALAGAPNSYNEQFFGPGTRLTVL.

The chain carries TRBV5-1 and TRBJ2-4; D is unclear. The V gene's germline CDR1 is SGHRS and CDR2 YFSETQ. With 5 bases removed from V and 2 bases from J, the gap between germline ends came to 8 bases. CDR3 size: 13 residues. The CDR3 nucleotides are TGCGCCAGCAGTCGGGCCTCCAAAAACATTCAGTACTTC. This gives the protein CASSRASKNIQYF.

The CDR3 DNA reads TGTGCCAGCAGCTTGGGCCTTGGCCATGGCTACACCTTC. Protein product: CASSLGLGHGYTF. This chain connects TRBV7-2 to TRBJ1-2; D is unclear. V was trimmed by 3 bases and J by 6 bases, leaving 11 bases between them. The CDR3 length is 13 residues. Germline CDR1 and CDR2: SGHTA and FQGNSA.

This clonotype has just a few counts. V gene TRBV4-2 combines with J gene TRBJ1-4; 9 bases fit TRBD1. V lost 3 bases to trimming and J lost 5 bases; unmatched junction nucleotides: 13. The CDR3 covers 18 residues. Per germline, CDR1 LGHNA and CDR2 YNFKEQ. The CDR3 reads CASSHVLRPGQGNEKLFF. The DNA of the CDR3 is TGTGCCAGCAGCCATGTACTCAGACCGGGACAGGGAAATGAAAAACTGTTTTTT.

DNA of the CDR3: TGTGCCAGCAGCTCTGTAGCGGGAGCCCAAGATACGCAGTATTTT. Translated: CASSSVAGAQDTQYF. V usage is TRBV7-2 and J usage is TRBJ2-3, with 9 bases aligning to TRBD2. The V segment lost 4 bases and the J segment 5 bases; nucleotides outside the gene matches: 7. CDR1 and CDR2 (germline): SGHTA, FQGNSA. The CDR3 loop spans 15 amino acids. Together with reference TRBV7-2 and TRBJ2-3, the CDR3 gives the full variable domain: GAGVSQSPSNKVTEKGKDVELRCDPISGHTALYWYRQSLGQGLEFLIYFQGNSAPDKSGLPSDRFSAERTGGSVSTLTIQRTQQEDSAVYLCASSSVAGAQDTQYFGPGTRLTVL.

This clonotype was seen a few times. The rearrangement uses TRBV7-8 and TRBJ1-2, with 8 bases fitting TRBD1. With V trimmed by 5 bases and J by 7 bases, 9 bases remained unmatched. CDR1 is SGHVS, CDR2 FQNEAQ, per germline. The CDR3 sequence is 14 residues long. CDR3 protein: CASSARQGLPGYTF. The DNA for the CDR3 is TGTGCCAGCAGCGCGCGACAGGGGTTGCCTGGCTACACCTTC. The variable domain in full, with the rest retrieved from reference TRBV7-8 and TRBJ1-2, is GAGVSQSPRYKVAKRGQDVALRCDPISGHVSLFWYQQALGQGPEFLTYFQNEAQLDKSGLPSDRFFAERPEGSVSTLKIQRTQQEDSAVYLCASSARQGLPGYTFGSGTRLTVV.

In this sample, this clonotype turned up once. V and J are TRBV20-1 and TRBJ2-4; D is uncertain. The germline V gene has CDR1 DFQATT and CDR2 SNEGSKA (reference sequence). CDR3 size: 13 residues. Trimming removed 3 bases from V and 0 bases from J, with 6 bases in between. The CDR3, as DNA: TGCAGTGCTAGTCCGCCAGCCAAAAACATTCAGTACTTC. Amino acid sequence: CSASPPAKNIQYF.

This clonotype was seen repeatedly, ten times or more. This chain uses TRBV4-2 with TRBJ2-7; D is undetermined. The CDR3 contains 15 residues. The V end lost 0 bases, the J end lost 2 bases, and 11 bases lay between the germline ends. CDR1 is LGHNA, CDR2 YNFKEQ, per germline. CDR3 in DNA: TGTGCCAGCAGCCAAGATGTGGCCACTACCTACGAGCAGTACTTC. Protein product: CASSQDVATTYEQYF.

The rearrangement links TRBV20-1 to TRBJ2-1; tentatively, D is TRBD2 (6 bases). Germline V gene lookup returns CDR1 DFQATT and CDR2 SNEGSKA (reference sequence). With 8 bases removed from V and 10 bases from J, the gap between germline ends came to 21 bases. CDR3 length equals 13 residues. For the CDR3, the DNA is TGCAGTACCGGAGGGGACGGCCACCCCGAGCAGTTCTTC. Protein product: CSTGGDGHPEQFF.

This clonotype showed up many times. The chain links TRBV7-9 to TRBJ2-5, with 8 nucleotides matching TRBD1. The CDR3 contains 13 residues. The trim removed 5 bases at V and 5 bases at J, leaving 4 bases unmatched. The germline CDR1 and CDR2 sequences are SEHNR and FQNEAQ (reference sequence). The CDR3 DNA reads TGTGCCAGCAGCCAGACAGGGGTCGAGACCCAGTACTTC. Translating gives CASSQTGVETQYF.

The chain couples TRBV6-2 or TRBV6-3 to TRBJ2-1, with 7 bases lining up with TRBD2. The CDR3 is made up of 12 amino acids. Trimming cost V 5 bases and J 13 bases; bases outside gene matches: 8. Germline CDR1 is MNHEY and CDR2 is SVGEGT. CDR3 DNA: TGTGCCAGCAGTCAATCCGGGACTATCCAGTTCTTC. Its protein product is CASSQSGTIQFF.

This sequence joins TRBV7-2 and TRBJ2-5; 14 bases are shared with TRBD2. CDR3 length: 18 residues. Germline V lookup: CDR1 SGHTA, CDR2 FQGNSA. The V and J ends lost 2 bases and 3 bases, in that order; junction bases with no gene match: 8. CDR3 sequence reads: CASSLLPEGLAGEETQYF. The CDR3 DNA reads TGTGCCAGCAGCTTATTGCCGGAGGGACTAGCGGGGGAAGAGACCCAGTACTTC.

V usage is TRBV11-2 and J usage is TRBJ2-2, with 7 bases matching TRBD2. V trimming: 5 bases; J trimming: 4 bases; junction bases outside the gene matches: 10. Germline CDR1 is SGHAT and CDR2 is FQNNGV. The length of the CDR3 is 16 residues. The CDR3 reads CASSPLGGFSTGELFF. Written as DNA, the CDR3 is TGTGCCAGCAGCCCCTTGGGAGGGTTCAGCACCGGGGAGCTGTTTTTT.

This sequence joins TRBV20-1 and TRBJ1-5, with D perhaps TRBD1 (5 bases). In germline, CDR1 is DFQATT, CDR2 SNEGSKA (reference sequence). The germline V and J ends were trimmed by 3 bases and 0 bases, with 12 bases remaining between them. The CDR3 has 15 residues. Written as DNA, the CDR3 is TGCAGTGCTAGCCCCCGTGACAGTAGCAATCAGCCCCAGCATTTT. Its protein product is CSASPRDSSNQPQHF.

The gene calls are TRBV12-5 and TRBJ2-7, with a tentative D call TRBD2 (5 bases). The V and J ends lost 0 bases and 1 base respectively, with 13 bases between them. Germline V gene lookup returns CDR1 LGHNT and CDR2 FRNRAP. This CDR3 is built from 16 residues. The CDR3 loop is CASGLVGLALSYEQYF. The CDR3 coding sequence is TGTGCTAGTGGTTTGGTCGGGCTAGCTTTATCCTACGAGCAGTACTTC.

CDR3 nucleotide sequence: TGCAGCGTTGAAGATCGGGACAGTAGAGAAAAACTGTTTTTT. This sequence encodes CSVEDRDSREKLFF. The chain links TRBV29-1 to TRBJ1-4; 7 positions match TRBD1. The CDR3 is 14 residues long. Trimming took 0 bases from V and 8 from J; bases not matched to a gene: 6. From germline, CDR1 is SQVTM and CDR2 ANQGSEA.